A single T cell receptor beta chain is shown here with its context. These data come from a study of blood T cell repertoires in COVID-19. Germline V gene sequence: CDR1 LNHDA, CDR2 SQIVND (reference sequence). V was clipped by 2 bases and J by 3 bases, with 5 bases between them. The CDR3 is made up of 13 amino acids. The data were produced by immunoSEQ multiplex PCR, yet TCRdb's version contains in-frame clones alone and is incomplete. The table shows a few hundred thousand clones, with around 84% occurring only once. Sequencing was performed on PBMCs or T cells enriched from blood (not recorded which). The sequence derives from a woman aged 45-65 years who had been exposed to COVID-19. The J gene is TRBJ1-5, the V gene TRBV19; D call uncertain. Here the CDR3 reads CASSISPNQPQHF. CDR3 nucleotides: TGTGCCAGTAGTATAAGCCCCAATCAGCCCCAGCATTTT.